The 13 T cell receptor beta chains in this list originate from one sample, sequenced in a study of control samples from healthy donors and cancer patients. Data came from immunoSEQ multiplex PCR; TCRdb stores just in-frame clones and leaves some out. The top ten clones hold around 12% of a sample with 150,000 to 200,000 clones, roughly 89% of them seen once. Sequenced material: blood. These receptors came from a man aged 25 to 40 in good health.

J is TRBJ1-1 and V is TRBV18, with no clear D. Germline V gene sequence: CDR1 KGHSH, CDR2 LQKENI. Between the trimmed V and J ends, which lost 2 bases and 5 bases, there was a span of 9 bases. The CDR3 is 13 residues long. The CDR3 sequence: CASSPKSDTEAFF. CDR3 sequence (DNA): TGTGCCAGCTCACCAAAATCCGATACTGAAGCTTTCTTT.

This chain connects TRBV6-4 to TRBJ2-5; no reliable D call. This CDR3 is built from 10 residues. The germline gives CDR1 MRHNA, CDR2 SNTAGT. CDR3 DNA sequence: TGTACCTACTTCGCGGAGACCCAGTACTTC. Protein product: CTYFAETQYF.

This sequence joins TRBV7-3 and TRBJ2-1; 8 bases match TRBD1. This CDR3 has 15 amino acids. With V trimmed by 0 bases and J by 10 bases, 8 bases remained unmatched. In germline, CDR1 is SGHTA, CDR2 FQGTGA. The CDR3 bases are TGTGCCAGCAGCTTAACGCACGGGACAGGCATCGAGCAGTTCTTC. Its translation is CASSLTHGTGIEQFF.

The rearrangement links TRBV6-5 to TRBJ2-1; either TRBD1 or TRBD2 may fit D (6 bases each). V was clipped by 2 bases and J by 9 bases, with 11 bases between them. The CDR3 length is 13 residues. CDR1 is MNHEY and CDR2 is SVGAGI in the germline V gene. The CDR3 protein is CASSYPGATEQFF. The CDR3 DNA follows: TGTGCCAGCAGTTACCCGGGGGCGACTGAGCAGTTCTTC.

V gene TRBV19 combines with J gene TRBJ1-1; TRBD1 matches 12 bases. Trimming cost V 8 bases and J 4 bases; bases outside gene matches: 14. The CDR3 length is 17 residues. The germline V gene has CDR1 LNHDA and CDR2 SQIVND (reference sequence). The CDR3 region is CASSPRGQGARSTEAFF. For the CDR3, the DNA is TGTGCCAGTTCGCCCCGGGGACAGGGGGCGCGCAGCACTGAAGCTTTCTTT.

The V gene is TRBV19, the J gene TRBJ2-1; 7 positions match TRBD1. Germline trimming cut 0 bases from V and 9 bases from J; bases unmatched to any gene: 14. Germline CDR1 reads LNHDA; CDR2 reads SQIVND (reference sequence). This CDR3 has 17 residues. The DNA of the CDR3 is TGTGCCAGTAGTATAGATGTACTGACAGGGTTACTTAGTGAGCAGTTCTTC. As protein: CASSIDVLTGLLSEQFF.

As DNA, the CDR3 is TGTGCCAGCAGTTACGGTGAGGGAGGTTACGAGCAGTACTTC. It yields the protein CASSYGEGGYEQYF. V gene TRBV6-5 combines with J gene TRBJ2-7, with a tentative D call TRBD2 (6 bases). Trimming cost V 2 bases and J 4 bases, with 12 bases left between them. The CDR3 is made up of 14 amino acids. Germline V CDR1 and CDR2: MNHEY, SVGAGI.

The chain recombines TRBV2 with TRBJ1-5; D possibly corresponds to TRBD1 (6 bases). Germline V CDR1 and CDR2: SNHLY, FYNNEI. The length of the CDR3 is 14 residues. Trimming left V 6 bases short and J 4 bases short, with 13 bases between. The DNA of the CDR3 is TGTGCCAGCAGCCCTGGACAGTCTAATCAGCCCCAGCATTTT. Protein product: CASSPGQSNQPQHF. The complete variable domain, with remaining parts taken from reference TRBV2 and TRBJ1-5, reads EPEVTQTPSHQVTQMGQEVILRCVPISNHLYFYWYRQILGQKVEFLVSFYNNEISEKSEIFDDQFSVERPDGSNFTLKIRSTKLEDSAMYFCASSPGQSNQPQHFGDGTRLSIL.

The chain links TRBV7-3 to TRBJ2-2; TRBD1 might be the D (6 bases). This CDR3 comprises 15 residues. Germline CDR1 is SGHTA and CDR2 is FQGTGA. V lost 6 bases, J lost 2 bases, and 13 bases lay in between. The CDR3 here is CASSLGQTNTGELFF. DNA of the CDR3: TGTGCCAGCAGTCTTGGACAGACTAACACCGGGGAGCTGTTTTTT.

This chain connects TRBV5-5 to TRBJ1-1, with D tentatively TRBD1 (5 bases). CDR3 length equals 13 residues. Germline assignment: CDR1 SGHKS and CDR2 YYEKEE (reference sequence). The germline V and J ends were trimmed by 3 bases and 8 bases, with 14 bases remaining between them. CDR3 in amino acids: CASSYWGSREAFF. CDR3 nucleotides: TGTGCCAGCAGCTACTGGGGGTCCCGGGAAGCTTTCTTT.

The chain joins TRBV5-1 to TRBJ2-3; TRBD2 matches 8 bases. J lost 6 bases, V lost 4 bases, and 7 bases had no gene match. The CDR3 extends over 14 amino acids. Germline CDR1 and CDR2: SGHRS and YFSETQ. The CDR3 DNA reads as TGCGCCAGCAGCAAAACTAGCGGCTTTGATACGCAGTATTTT. Translated: CASSKTSGFDTQYF.

Concerning this clone: The junction differs from germline at one of its ends, possibly a read error. The chain has TRBV5-1 and TRBJ1-6; unclear D gene. Germline CDR1 SGHRS, CDR2 YFSETQ. The CDR3 covers 15 residues. The DNA of the CDR3 is TGCGCCAGCAGCTTGGACGGAACTTATACTTCACCCCTCCACTTT. As protein: CASSLDGTYTSPLHF.

This rearrangement joins TRBV7-2 to TRBJ1-1; D unclear. V lost 5 bases and J 5 bases, leaving 27 bases between the germline ends. From germline, CDR1 is SGHTA and CDR2 FQGNSA. This CDR3 comprises 18 residues. The CDR3 region has the DNA TGTGCCAGCAGCCTCTTCCCTCGAGCCTTTACCGATGCAACTGAAGCTTTCTTT. Encoded protein: CASSLFPRAFTDATEAFF.